This TCR beta chain was identified in a study of cytomegalovirus exposure and HLA in healthy donors (dated by TCRdb to 2016 to 2017). Notes on the research overall: In an earlier analysis of under 600 of the donors, 276 Gb of sequence data and 117 million unique TCR beta sequences from about 190 million T cells were reported. An early release that covered approximately 600 HLA-typed donors contained around 300 gigabases of sequencing data and around 85 million unique TCR sequences. The genetic ancestry cluster associated with self-reported Caucasian donors included about four fifths of the roughly 380 genotyped donors. The study aimed to test whether signatures of past pathogen exposure could be identified by cataloging public T cell receptors. The study used immunosequencing to profile the T cell repertoires of 666 subjects and linked those repertoires to cytomegalovirus serostatus. In addition to the first cohort of 650 to 800 subjects, a separate validation cohort of 130 or so different subjects was used. The study combined high-throughput TCR immunosequencing, statistical association of individual TCRs with disease status, and machine learning to predict cytomegalovirus infection status. To study patterns of TCR occurrence, a later analysis re-analyzed previously published TCR beta repertoires from several hundred donors and added high-resolution HLA genotyping. The later analysis used no new phenotypic data to find candidate immune exposures, relying instead on TCR beta sequences and their occurrence across donors. An earlier analysis of around 540 of the donors applied high-throughput TCR beta sequencing to assess whether each TCR beta V gene segment acted as functional or pseudogenic. Donor age, sex, ethnicity and CMV serostatus were collected together with the repertoire data. In a later genetic analysis, genome-wide SNP genotypes for 398 of the 666 donors were used, and that subset was treated as a discovery cohort. All discovery cohort repertoires had been generated on a single sequencing platform. Class I and class II HLA loci were covered by the typing at four-digit resolution. The number of donors typed differed by locus, with roughly 620-640 for A, B, C, DRB1 and DQB1, around 520 for DQA1, over 600 for DPA1, and 400 to 490 for DPB1. About 5 DR-DQ haplotypes were handled as single units for association and clustering, since linkage in the cohort was strong. Among 300 to 500 genotyped donors of the cohort, an average of about 240,000 unique TCR beta nucleotide sequences was sequenced per donor, of which roughly 17% were non-productive.

The research as a whole found: At a false discovery rate of 0.05, a later analysis linked 16,951 TCR beta sequences to specific HLA alleles. A later analysis found that HLA-associated TCR beta chains were more clonally expanded and had lower generation probabilities than equally common non-associated chains. Because some donors lacked HLA typing at each locus, the association tests relied only on the typed subset. A later genetic analysis associated a missense DCLRE1C variant with V-gene and J-gene trimming of TCR beta chains, and an independent cohort replicated the association. A later analysis found that TCR association rates varied across HLA loci, with DRB1 alleles showing the most associated TCRs and HLA-C alleles the fewest. It was suggested by the authors that the approach could potentially be generalized to other disease states and immunological phenotypes. Some IMGT-functional V segments, including TRBV6-2 and TRBV6-3, could not be told apart with the 87-base-pair reads, so those segments were excluded. An earlier analysis of roughly 570 of the donors showed that most TCR beta V segments appeared in productive rearrangements either about 87% or about 30% of the time, which broadly matched IMGT annotations. A cluster of highly shared sequence variants was judged likely to be a technical artifact of the sequencing pipeline. The study gave a list of around 170 TCR beta chains associated with cytomegalovirus. For the cohort, immune exposure information was limited to CMV serostatus. Linkage disequilibrium might explain the correlated functional status among segregating V segments, but an unknown experimental factor could not be excluded. The cohort was sequenced for TCR beta chains only, and without alpha or paired-chain data the features that could be detected were limited. A further reported finding was that TCR beta sequences accurately predicted the HLA-A and HLA-B alleles for most subjects in the first cohort. In a later analysis, most CMV-associated TCR beta chains were found to appear HLA-restricted, with HLA associations seemingly driven largely by CMV exposure. Because counts were too low, roughly 16 rarely observed V segments, including chromosome 9 orphons, were left out of the earlier analysis of approximately 500 of the donors. Assigning TCR associations to individual alleles was difficult when HLA alleles, especially DR and DQ, strongly co-occurred. In vitro tests confirmed that three of the cytomegalovirus-associated TCR beta chains recognize cytomegalovirus antigens. While some public TCRs were present in many individuals, most TCR sequences turned up only very rarely across donors. In a later analysis, several top co-occurrence clusters were reported to appear linked to parvovirus B19, influenza, CMV and Epstein-Barr virus. In both the original and validation cohorts, the classifier was reported to diagnose cytomegalovirus status with high specificity and sensitivity. In a later genetic analysis, fewer N-insertions in productive TCRs were reported among donors in an Asian-associated ancestry cluster than the roughly 710-donor mean. The presence/absence analyses assumed that sequencing depth was roughly uniform across donors, and that assumption may not be true.

Comment on this clone: The target of this receptor is not known. The sample holds no much larger clone one base away, and base qualities are not on file.

Libraries were built with the immunoSEQ multiplex PCR assay. For the multiplex PCR, a mixture combining 60 forward primers for TCR Vbeta segments and 13 reverse primers for TCR Jbeta segments was used. A multiplex PCR assay on genomic DNA amplified the CDR3 region of rearranged TCR beta genes. The amplified TCR beta libraries were sequenced on the Illumina HiSeq System as 87-base-pair reads. Concerning the study's data processing: A later analysis counted around 72 million unique TCR beta chains across the 670 or so repertoires, and roughly 11 million of these chains were shared by at least two donors. To remove PCR and sequencing errors, raw reads were error-corrected and collapsed into unique sequences using a nearest-neighbor algorithm that merged closely related sequences. CDR3 sequences were aligned to IMGT reference sequences to assign V, D and J gene segments. For a sequence to be retained, a match of at least six nucleotides was required to both a V gene segment and a J gene segment. Rearrangements were classified as productive when the CDR3 lacked stop codons and remained in frame with V and J, and all other rearrangements were classified as non-productive. CDR3 was defined according to IMGT convention as the region running from the second conserved V-encoded cysteine to the conserved J-encoded phenylalanine. In an earlier analysis of some 550 of the donors, sequences lacking an unambiguous match to a single V gene segment were excluded. An earlier analysis of 587 of the donors classified V segments as functional when productive rearrangements were above 56.7% and as segregating when the standard deviation between donors was above 5%. A statistical classification framework was developed to diagnose cytomegalovirus status using the catalog of TCR beta chain sequences. V and J gene assignment, in a later analysis, came from comparing TCR nucleotide sequences with IMGT/GENE-DB human TR gene sequences. A later analysis assigned CDR3 sequences and most-parsimonious VDJ recombination scenarios with the TCRdist pipeline. In a later analysis, each TCR beta chain was defined by its CDR3 amino acid sequence together with its V-gene family, and reads without a unique V-gene family were excluded. In a later analysis, around 650 highly shared, low-generation-probability nucleotide sequences were removed to address suspected cross-contamination and a sequencing artifact. For each public chain, a later analysis derived a clonal expansion index from normalized ranks of inferred template counts within each repertoire. A later analysis computed generation probabilities with a VDJ recombination model fitted to out-of-frame rearrangements, and checked the results against IGoR. In a later analysis, hypergeometric tests were used to score TCR-TCR, TCR-HLA and TCR-CMV co-occurrence, with a repertoire-size bias correction applied to TCR pairs. In a later analysis, false discovery rates were estimated by permuting HLA or CMV assignments 20 times. In a later analysis, co-occurring TCRs were grouped using DBSCAN, and TCRdist sequence similarity was added for clustering within HLA-allele-positive subsets. Co-occurrence clustering excluded repertoires with fewer than 30,000 or more than 120,000 public chains, plus five with anomalous nucleotide sharing. Not all clones reach the TCRdb copy of this immuneACCESS table, which keeps in-frame sequences only. Checked studies attribute under half of the gap to unresolved V genes and leave the rest unexplained. The V and J calls and clone size come from that table; D and trimming were worked out from the DNA. The sample table holds 50,000 to 65,000 clones, of which about 69% were seen once. Under 6% of the sample lies in the top ten.

The cohort comprised fewer than 750 healthy bone marrow donors. At the time of sampling, every cohort member was nominally healthy, though immune exposures that went unrecorded were likely present. The donor tested CMV seronegative, placing the donor among the 300 to 400 seronegative members of the cohort. Every donor gave a peripheral blood sample, and the peripheral blood mononuclear cells from that sample were used for TCR beta sequencing. Genomic DNA extraction from the blood cell samples was performed with the Qiagen DNeasy Blood Extraction Kit. Trimming removed 0 bases from V and 3 bases from J; the gene matches leave 6 bases unexplained. CDR1 and CDR2 (MGHRA, YSYEKL) derive from the germline V gene. Reading from cysteine to phenylalanine, the CDR3 counts 17 amino acids. Only CDR3 DNA remains: 51 bases, in frame from the first base.

The specimen sequenced was PBMCs. This clonotype was obtained from a woman aged 30 to 39 in good health and CMV-seronegative. The sequence links TRBV4-1 to TRBJ2-2; TRBD2 matches 8 bases in the middle. The nucleotide sequence reads TGCGCCAGCAGCCAAGAACTAGTAGCGGGATACACCGGGGAGCTGTTTTTT. Its amino acids are CASSQELVAGYTGELFF.